This T cell receptor (beta chain) stems from a study of shared clonotypes between healthy human individuals. J lost 11 bases, V lost 4 bases, and 10 bases had no gene match. From germline, CDR1 is SEHNR and CDR2 FQNEAQ (reference sequence). CDR3 size: 15 residues. Only in-frame clones appear in the TCRdb table, and some are missing; sequencing was by immunoSEQ multiplex PCR. This table has fewer than 850,000 clones, roughly 96% appearing once. CD8 cells regarded as naive lacked CD45RO, were positively chosen for CCR7, and omitted terminally differentiated effector memory CD45RA+ cells. Sequencing used naive CD8+ T cells sorted from blood. The sequence was collected from a man aged 25-40 years in good health. This rearrangement joins TRBV7-9 to TRBJ2-6, with TRBD1 identical over 8 bases. The CDR3 nucleotides are TGTGCCAGCAGCTCCCAACCGACAGGGGATCACGTCCTGACTTTC. It yields the protein CASSSQPTGDHVLTF.